These T cell receptor beta chains were read from a single sample in a study of T cell responses to AZD1222 COVID-19 vaccine. Clones were sequenced by immunoSEQ multiplex PCR, and TCRdb holds only the in-frame ones, with some missing. The repertoire holds about 150,000 clones, 88% seen once, with 3% to 3.5% in the top ten. Sample: peripheral blood, taken on day 0 of AZD1222 vaccination. The receptor source for this set is an adult in good health. Both conserved end residues are part of each CDR3. D genes are given only for firm matches. Part of the rows lack a size; the others show once, few, many or a class for expanded clones.

cdr3_length j_call clone_size d_call v_call cdr3_nt cdr3_aa
14 TRBJ1-1 - - TRBV4-3 TGCGCCAGCAGCCAAGATCAGGTGATGACTGAAGCTTTCTTT CASSQDQVMTEAFF
15 TRBJ1-2 once TRBD1 TRBV2 TGTGCCAGCAGTGAATTGGGACAGGGGAAGTATGGCTACACCTTC CASSELGQGKYGYTF
15 TRBJ1-4 - - TRBV27 TGTGCCAGCAGTTTACAGGGAATCCGGGGTGAAAAACTGTTTTTT CASSLQGIRGEKLFF
14 TRBJ2-1 - TRBD2 TRBV28 TGTGCCAGCGGACTTAGCGGGGGGGCGGATGAGCAGTTCTTC CASGLSGGADEQFF
13 TRBJ2-1 - TRBD1 TRBV15 TGTGCCACAAACCGACAGGGGTCGGATGAGCAGTTCTTC CATNRQGSDEQFF
13 TRBJ1-2 - - TRBV7-9 TGTGCCAGCAGCCGTGGACAGAACTATGGCTACACCTTC CASSRGQNYGYTF
17 TRBJ1-1 few - TRBV6-2/TRBV6-3 TGTGCCAGCAGTCCACAGCCCCCGGGGGTCCCGAACACTGAAGCTTTCTTT CASSPQPPGVPNTEAFF
15 TRBJ1-5 - - TRBV9 TGTGCCAGCAGCGTAGAGGGGGGGCGCAATCAGCCCCAGCATTTT CASSVEGGRNQPQHF
12 TRBJ2-5 - TRBD2 TRBV7-2 TGTGCCAGCAGAGCCGGGGGGGAGACCCAGTACTTC CASRAGGETQYF
13 TRBJ2-1 - TRBD1 TRBV7-7 TGTGCTAGCAGCTTAGGACAGGTCAATGAGCAGTTCTTC CASSLGQVNEQFF
14 TRBJ2-2 - - TRBV24-1 TGTGCCACCAGTGCCACAGGGATCGCCGGGGAGCTGTTTTTT CATSATGIAGELFF
13 TRBJ2-7 - - TRBV18 TGTGCCAGCTCACCCGGGACACCGAAGGAGCAGTACTTC CASSPGTPKEQYF
14 TRBJ2-5 - TRBD1 TRBV27 TGTGCCAGCAGGCAAGGACAGGGAGGCGAGACCCAGTACTTC CASRQGQGGETQYF
15 TRBJ2-1 - TRBD1 TRBV7-8 TGTGCCAGCCTGGGTGGGACAGGGGGCTACAATGAGCAGTTCTTC CASLGGTGGYNEQFF
12 TRBJ2-5 - - TRBV19 TGTGCCAGTAGTATGATAGGGGAGACCCAGTACTTC CASSMIGETQYF
14 TRBJ2-7 - TRBD1 TRBV7-2 TGTGCCAGCAGCTTAGCGGACAGGACCTACGAGCAGTACTTC CASSLADRTYEQYF
14 TRBJ2-3 - - TRBV2 TGTGCCAGCAGTGTCCCCGGGCCGACAGATACGCAGTATTTT CASSVPGPTDTQYF
12 TRBJ1-2 - - TRBV29-1 TGCAGCGTTGATGACCGGGGTGATGGCTACACCTTC CSVDDRGDGYTF
17 TRBJ1-5 - - TRBV21-1 TGTGCCAGCAGCATCCGGGACGGAAGCCACTCTTTATGCCCCCAGCATTTT CASSIRDGSHSLCPQHF
14 TRBJ1-1 - TRBD1 TRBV9 TGTGCCAGCAGCACCTCAGACAGGGGTTCTGAAGCTTTCTTT CASSTSDRGSEAFF
13 TRBJ1-5 - - TRBV25-1 TGTGCCAGCAGGGGGGGTCAGAATCAGCCCCAGCATTTT CASRGGQNQPQHF
13 TRBJ2-1 - - TRBV9 TGTGCCAGCAGCGTAGCTGGGGTCGGTGAGCAGTTCTTC CASSVAGVGEQFF
14 TRBJ2-7 few - TRBV6-6 TGTGCCAGCAGTGCAGCGGAGAGCTCCTACGAGCAGTACTTC CASSAAESSYEQYF
14 TRBJ2-5 - TRBD1 TRBV19 TGTGCCAGTAGTATAGGGGGGACAGGGGAGACCCAGTACTTC CASSIGGTGETQYF
15 TRBJ1-4 once - TRBV16 TGTGCCAGCAGCCAATCAAGGGTAACTAATGAAAAACTGTTTTTT CASSQSRVTNEKLFF
15 TRBJ1-1 - - TRBV2 TGTGCCAGCAGTGAAAGGGACCGACTGAACACTGAAGCTTTCTTT CASSERDRLNTEAFF
13 TRBJ1-1 - - TRBV4-2 TGTGCCAGCAGCCCGGGGACTCCGCCTGAAGCTTTCTTT CASSPGTPPEAFF
14 TRBJ1-5 - - TRBV7-9 TGTGCCAGCAGCTCGGATGGGGTTGGTCAGCCCCAGCATTTT CASSSDGVGQPQHF